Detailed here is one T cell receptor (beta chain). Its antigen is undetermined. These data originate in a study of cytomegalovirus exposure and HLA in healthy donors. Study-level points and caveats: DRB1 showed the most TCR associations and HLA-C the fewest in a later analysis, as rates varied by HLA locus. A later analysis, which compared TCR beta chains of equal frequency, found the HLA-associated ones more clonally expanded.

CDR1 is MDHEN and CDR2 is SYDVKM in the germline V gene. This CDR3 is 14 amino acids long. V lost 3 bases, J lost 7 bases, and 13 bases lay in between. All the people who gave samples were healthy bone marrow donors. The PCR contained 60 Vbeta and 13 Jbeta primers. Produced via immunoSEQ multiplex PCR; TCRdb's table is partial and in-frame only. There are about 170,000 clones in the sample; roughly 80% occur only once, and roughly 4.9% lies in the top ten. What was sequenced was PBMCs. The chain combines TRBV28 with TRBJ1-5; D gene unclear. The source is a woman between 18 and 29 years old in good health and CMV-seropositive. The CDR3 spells CASSLEGVGQPQHF. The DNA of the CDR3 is TGTGCCAGCAGTTTGGAGGGAGTTGGACAGCCCCAGCATTTT.